The 19 T cell receptor beta chains given below trace back to one sample, sequenced in a study of blood T cell repertoires in COVID-19. Profiled with immunoSEQ multiplex PCR; TCRdb holds only in-frame clones, not every one. The sample shows about 200,000 clones, 83% of them seen only once. Sequencing input: PBMCs or T cells enriched from blood (not recorded which). These receptors all come from a woman between 50 and 59 years old who had been exposed to COVID-19.

The rearrangement joins TRBV14 to TRBJ1-1; the D gene is possibly TRBD1 (6 bases). In germline, CDR1 is SGHDN, CDR2 FVKESK. This CDR3 region has 14 residues. V shed 3 bases and J shed 4 bases, with 12 bases lying between them. The CDR3 loop is CASSQTGWVTEAFF. The CDR3 DNA is TGTGCCAGCAGCCAGACAGGTTGGGTCACTGAAGCTTTCTTT.

The V gene is TRBV19, the J gene TRBJ1-4, with D perhaps TRBD1 (5 bases). The length of the CDR3 is 14 residues. Trimming shortened V by 7 bases and J by 0 bases, and 9 bases separated the two germline ends. The germline V gene encodes CDR1 LNHDA and CDR2 SQIVND (reference sequence). The CDR3 sequence: CASKGRATNEKLFF. For the CDR3, the DNA is TGTGCCAGTAAGGGCAGGGCAACTAATGAAAAACTGTTTTTT.

The chain joins TRBV10-3 to TRBJ1-6; 8 bases map to TRBD1. After removal of 3 bases from V and 8 bases from J, the junction contained 6 bases not matched to a gene. The CDR3 covers 15 residues. CDR1 is ENHRY and CDR2 is SYGVKD in the germline V gene. The CDR3 DNA follows: TGTGCCATCAGTGATGGACAGGGAGGAGATTCACCCCTCCACTTT. This encodes CAISDGQGGDSPLHF.

The chain carries TRBV10-2 and TRBJ2-7; 10 nucleotides agree with TRBD2. This CDR3 comprises 12 residues. CDR1 and CDR2 from the germline V gene are WSHSY and SAAADI. Trimming removed 7 bases from V and 5 bases from J; junction bases left unmatched: 2. CDR3 nucleotides: TGCGCCAGCAAAGCGGGGGGGAACGAGCAGTACTTC. It codes for CASKAGGNEQYF.

The chain has TRBV14 and TRBJ1-6; D gene ambiguous. CDR1 is SGHDN, CDR2 FVKESK, per germline. The CDR3 has 14 amino acids. Trimming stripped 0 bases from V and 9 bases from J, with 9 bases between. The CDR3, as DNA: TGTGCCAGCAGCCAAGATACTGGAGGTTCACCCCTCCACTTT. It translates to CASSQDTGGSPLHF.

This clone was found a few times. CDR3 DNA sequence: TGTGCCAGCAGCGAGGAGGGTGAAGCTTTCTTT. It specifies CASSEEGEAFF. The V gene is TRBV5-4, the J gene TRBJ1-1; no reliable D call. Per the germline V gene, CDR1 is SGHNT and CDR2 is YYREEE (reference sequence). V lost 4 bases, J lost 7 bases, and 8 bases lay in between. The CDR3 is 11 amino acids. The whole variable domain, filled in from reference TRBV5-4 and TRBJ1-1, reads ETGVTQSPTHLIKTRGQQVTLRCSSQSGHNTVSWYQQALGQGPQFIFQYYREEENGRGNFPPRFSGLQFPNYSSELNVNALELDDSALYLCASSEEGEAFFGQGTRLTVV.

V is TRBV21-1 and J is TRBJ1-1. TRBV21-1 is tagged as a pseudogene. The CDR3 covers 18 residues. The CDR3 bases are TGTGCCAGCAGCAAGCCCGGCGGGGGGGGCGGGAAGGTGAGTGAAGCTTTCTTT. It yields the protein CASSKPGGGGGKVSEAFF.

V and J are TRBV7-2 and TRBJ1-2; tentative D call: TRBD1 (6 bases). V shed 5 bases and J shed 4 bases, with 11 bases lying between them. The germline V gene has CDR1 SGHTA and CDR2 FQGNSA. The CDR3 length is 13 residues. In DNA, the CDR3 is TGTGCCAGCAGCACACCGACAGGCTATGGCTACACCTTC. This encodes CASSTPTGYGYTF.

The chain is built from TRBV3-1 (or the pseudogene TRBV3-2) and TRBJ1-5; D is ambiguous. V was trimmed by 1 base and J by 7 bases, leaving 11 bases between them. The CDR3 is 14 amino acids. CDR1 is LGHDT and CDR2 is YNNKEL in the germline V gene (reference sequence). DNA of the CDR3: TGTGCCAGCAGCCAAGCGACCCCAGGACAGCCCCAGCATTTT. Protein: CASSQATPGQPQHF.

This chain uses TRBV7-2 with TRBJ2-3; D is perhaps TRBD1 (5 bases). Germline V gives CDR1 SGHTA, CDR2 FQGNSA. V lost 2 bases to trimming and J lost 2 bases, with 11 bases between them. The CDR3 length is 15 residues. This CDR3 is CASSLLTGFTDTQYF. CDR3 coding DNA: TGTGCCAGCAGCTTACTAACAGGTTTCACAGATACGCAGTATTTT.

The rearrangement links TRBV5-6 to TRBJ1-3; D unclear. V was trimmed by 1 base and J by 0 bases, leaving 8 bases between them. Per germline, CDR1 SGHDT and CDR2 YYEEEE. The CDR3 has 15 amino acids. The CDR3 DNA reads TGTGCCAGCAGCTTGAGAGTTCTCTCTGGAAACACCATATATTTT. Its protein product is CASSLRVLSGNTIYF.

The V and J genes are TRBV29-1 and TRBJ1-1; 8 bases line up with TRBD1. Germline CDR1 is SQVTM and CDR2 is ANQGSEA. V gave up 6 bases and J gave up 5 bases; unmatched junction bases: 8. The CDR3 has 13 amino acids. Here the CDR3 DNA reads TGCAGCGTCCTGACAGGGGTCAGGACTGAAGCTTTCTTT. The encoded protein is CSVLTGVRTEAFF.

The chain couples TRBV15 to TRBJ1-2; a weak D match, TRBD1 (5 bases). The CDR3 consists of 15 residues. Trimming took 0 bases from V and 5 from J, leaving 13 bases between them. Germline CDR1 LNHNV, CDR2 YYDKDF (reference sequence). The CDR3 protein is CATSRDEGRLYGYTF. DNA of the CDR3: TGTGCCACCAGCAGAGATGAGGGGAGGTTGTATGGCTACACCTTC. The full variable domain, rest sourced from reference TRBV15 and TRBJ1-2, is DAMVIQNPRYQVTQFGKPVTLSCSQTLNHNVMYWYQQKSSQAPKLLFHYYDKDFNNEADTPDNFQSRRPNTSFCFLDIRSPGLGDTAMYLCATSRDEGRLYGYTFGSGTRLTVV.

V is TRBV29-1 and J is TRBJ1-3, with D perhaps TRBD1 (6 bases). V gave up 5 bases and J gave up 2 bases, with 10 bases separating them. Germline V gene data show CDR1 as SQVTM and CDR2 as ANQGSEA. The CDR3 spans 13 residues. The CDR3 DNA reads TGCAGCGTTCTCACAGGGCCTGGAAACACCATATATTTT. Translating gives CSVLTGPGNTIYF.

The rearrangement joins TRBV2 to TRBJ1-1; D ambiguous. V gave up 7 bases and J gave up 1 base, with 13 bases separating them. Germline lookup yields CDR1 SNHLY and CDR2 FYNNEI. The CDR3 runs to 14 residues. CDR3 sequence (DNA): TGTGCCAGCAACGATCGGTCGCCGAACACTGAAGCTTTCTTT. Its protein is CASNDRSPNTEAFF.

The chain links TRBV14 to TRBJ1-1, with a tentative D call TRBD1 (6 bases). The CDR3 is 14 amino acids. The germline CDR1 and CDR2 sequences are SGHDN and FVKESK. V was clipped by 2 bases and J by 6 bases, with 13 bases between them. This chain's CDR3 is CASSQTGSSSEAFF. The DNA for the CDR3 is TGTGCCAGCAGCCAAACAGGGTCGAGTTCTGAAGCTTTCTTT.

This chain connects TRBV3-1 (or the pseudogene TRBV3-2) to TRBJ1-1; 8 nucleotides line up with TRBD1. The CDR3 has 15 amino acids. CDR1 is LGHDT and CDR2 is YNNKEL in the germline V gene (reference sequence). V shed 4 bases and J 4 bases; nucleotides not matched to a gene: 8. This chain's CDR3 is CASSRPGQGPTEAFF. The CDR3 DNA reads TGTGCCAGCAGCCGGCCAGGACAGGGACCCACTGAAGCTTTCTTT.

The chain employs TRBV6-5 and TRBJ1-2, with 7 bases aligning to TRBD1. This CDR3 spans 16 amino acids. With V trimmed by 2 bases and J by 4 bases, 10 bases remained unmatched. From germline, CDR1 is MNHEY and CDR2 SVGAGI. The CDR3: CASSYRFPGQAYGYTF. As DNA, the CDR3 is TGTGCCAGCAGTTACCGATTTCCTGGACAGGCCTATGGCTACACCTTC.

Here the CDR3 DNA reads TGTGCCTGTGGGGTGAGAGGGTCGAACACTGAAGCTTTCTTT. Translated, it gives CACGVRGSNTEAFF. The V and J genes are TRBV30 and TRBJ1-1; the D is unclear. Trimming stripped 6 bases from V and 1 base from J, with 15 bases between. This CDR3 is built from 14 residues. Looked up from germline, CDR1 is GTSNPN and CDR2 is SVGIG (reference sequence).